This TCR beta chain was obtained from a study of T cell repertoires in cytomegalovirus infection (dated by TCRdb to between 2018 and 2021). About the full investigation: Peptide stimulations targeted recently identified HLA-C-restricted CMV epitopes, whose presentation resists viral immunomodulation, together with well-studied HLA-B-restricted epitopes. Donor HLA type was relevant to the analysis, because carriage of CMV infection together with the matching HLA type was indicated by public TCR beta signatures.

Summary of the overall study and its limitations: The ex vivo response was dominated by HLA-C-restricted CMV-specific TCR beta clonotypes, which also provided the single most frequent clonotype in two of eight donors. Carriers of CMV infection plus the relevant HLA type were discriminated by the cumulative frequency of public TCR beta family members in the study cohort and in an independent approximately 350-donor cohort.

This clonotype has more than one count but fewer than ten. Its antigen is currently not known. One base away there is no much larger clone; base qualities are not given. The treatment or condition label, as the study defines it: in vitro stimulation with specific CMV peptide epitopes to enrich CMV-specific T cells. Sequenced on an Illumina HiSeq 1500. TCRdb trimmed public reads at Q25 via fastp, called clones via MiXCR and kept in-frame beta chains. Each entry merges the rows of one CDR3 protein and shows their most common DNA and genes. Present in this sample are approximately 310,000 distinct CDR3 sequences, around 25% of which were seen just once. The top ten clonotypes cover about an eighth of the sample. The source was cultured PBMCs, collected from culture after CMV antigen stimulation. This clonotype was obtained from a human donor in good health (CMV status not recorded). Some clones in this sample may be carry-over from other donors' samples.

The CDR3 loop reads CASSGRRITGELFF. The DNA sequence is given as TGTGCCAGCAGCGGACGACGGATAACCGGGGAGCTGTTTTTT. In this chain, TRBV12-3 or TRBV12-4 is recombined with TRBJ2-2, with no confident D gene call. V loses 6 bases, J loses 5 bases, and the germline ends lie 13 bases apart. The CDR3 runs 14 residues from the cysteine to the phenylalanine. The only DNA kept is the CDR3, 42 bases in frame from the first base.